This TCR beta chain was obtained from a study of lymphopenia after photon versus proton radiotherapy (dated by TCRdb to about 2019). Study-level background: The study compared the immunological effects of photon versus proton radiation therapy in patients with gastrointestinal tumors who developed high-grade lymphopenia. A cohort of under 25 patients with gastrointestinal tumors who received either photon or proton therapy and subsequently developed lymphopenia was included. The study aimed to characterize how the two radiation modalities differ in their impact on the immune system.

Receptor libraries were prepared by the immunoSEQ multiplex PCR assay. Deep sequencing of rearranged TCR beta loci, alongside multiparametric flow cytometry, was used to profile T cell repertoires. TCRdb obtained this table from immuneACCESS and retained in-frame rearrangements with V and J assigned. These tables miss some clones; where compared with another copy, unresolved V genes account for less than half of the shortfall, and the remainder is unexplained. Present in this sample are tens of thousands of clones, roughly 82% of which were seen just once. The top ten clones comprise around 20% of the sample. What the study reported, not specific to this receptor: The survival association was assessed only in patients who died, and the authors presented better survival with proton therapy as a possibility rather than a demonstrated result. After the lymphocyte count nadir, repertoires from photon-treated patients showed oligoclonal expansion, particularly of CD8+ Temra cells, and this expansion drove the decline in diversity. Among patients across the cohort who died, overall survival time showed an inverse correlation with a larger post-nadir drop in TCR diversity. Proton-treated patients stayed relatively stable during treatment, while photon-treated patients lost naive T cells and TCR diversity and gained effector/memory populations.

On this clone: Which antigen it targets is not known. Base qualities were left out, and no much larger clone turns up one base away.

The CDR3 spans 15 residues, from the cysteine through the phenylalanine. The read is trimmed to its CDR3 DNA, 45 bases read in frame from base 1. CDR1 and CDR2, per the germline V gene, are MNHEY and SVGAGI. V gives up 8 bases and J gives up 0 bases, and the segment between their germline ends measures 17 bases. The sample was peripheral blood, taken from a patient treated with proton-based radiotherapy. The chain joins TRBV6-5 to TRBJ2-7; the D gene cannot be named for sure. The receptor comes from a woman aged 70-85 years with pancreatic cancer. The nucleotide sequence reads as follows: TGTGCCAGCGGTCTAGACGCACGCGGCTCCTACGAGCAGTACTTC. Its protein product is CASGLDARGSYEQYF.